The following is a T cell receptor beta chain sequence with its context. Its antigen is not known. Within the sample, other DNA sequences also encode this same CDR3. Sequencing used immunoSEQ multiplex PCR; TCRdb keeps in-frame clones, though not all of them. The sample shows around 5,000 clones, over 60% of them seen only once. This specimen comes from a study of CD8 T cell repertoires and HIV-1 epitope variants. CDR1 and CDR2 (germline): KGHSH, LQKENI. The CDR3 has 17 residues. Trimming removed 6 bases from V and 3 bases from J; junction bases left unmatched: 16. Sequencing input: cultured CD8+ T cells derived from PBMCs. The receptor's source is a male donor with HIV. The rearrangement joins TRBV18 to TRBJ1-2; TRBD1 matches 7 bases. The CDR3 spells CASSPWGSQGGDYGYTF. The CDR3 nucleotides read TGTGCCAGCTCGCCGTGGGGGAGTCAGGGGGGAGACTATGGCTACACCTTC. The full variable domain, with the rest looked up from reference TRBV18 and TRBJ1-2, is NAGVMQNPRHLVRRRGQEARLRCSPMKGHSHVYWYRQLPEEGLKFMVYLQKENIIDESGMPKERFSAEFPKEGPSILRIQQVVRGDSAAYFCASSPWGSQGGDYGYTFGSGTRLTVV.